This T cell receptor (beta chain) was captured by sequencing in a study of regulatory T cells in long-lasting Graves disease. At the level of the study: For a period under 3 months, newly diagnosed Graves' patients had taken antithyroid drugs. Study-wide points: Persistent disease preferred TRBV28, TRBJ1-2 and TRBJ2-5.

Sequencing libraries for TCR beta were prepared with iRepertoire HTBI primers and Arm-PCR of CDR3 regions. TCRdb re-analysed the multiplex PCR reads in MiXCR, keeping a single row per CDR3 protein. The table has around 250,000 distinct CDR3 sequences, around 16% seen once. Many counts were recorded for this clonotype. Its target is unknown. Time point noted: newly diagnosed GD, antithyroid drugs for less than 3 months. The TCR library was made from RNA extracted from PBMCs. Germline CDR1 reads SGHAT; CDR2 reads FQNNGV. The germline V and J ends were trimmed by 0 bases and 4 bases, with 9 bases remaining between them. This CDR3 spans 14 amino acids.

Sequences were derived from peripheral blood mononuclear cells (PBMCs), sampled at new diagnosis, from a patient treated with antithyroid drugs. This receptor was obtained from a female donor with Graves disease. The J gene is TRBJ1-1, the V gene TRBV11-2; unclear D gene. The CDR3 DNA follows: TGTGCCAGCAGCTTAGAGCCAACCGGCACTGAAGCTTTCTTT. Its protein product is CASSLEPTGTEAFF.